This TCR beta chain appears in the sequencing data of a study of blood T cell repertoires in COVID-19. Turning to the study itself: Material from acute and convalescent COVID-19 was sourced from the United States, Italy and Spain.

Per the original methods: From reference gene primer amplification, estimates of nucleated cell counts were derived. TCRdb's copy holds only in-frame clones and misses some; the assay was immunoSEQ multiplex PCR. Clonal size and the V and J genes are those of that table, whereas D and trimming came from the DNA. The sample carries about 410,000 clones, just over 85% recorded once. The sequenced sample was peripheral blood. This TCR came from a woman in her 30s with active or convalescent COVID-19.

The CDR3 DNA is TGTGCCAGCAGTTTGGGCTCCCAGGGCAATCAGCCCCAGCATTTT. As protein: CASSLGSQGNQPQHF. V and J are TRBV27 and TRBJ1-5; no clear D gene. V dropped 3 bases and J dropped 2 bases, with 11 bases sitting between them. The CDR3 has 15 amino acids. Per the germline V gene, CDR1 is MNHEY and CDR2 is SMNVEV (reference sequence).